The 22 T cell receptor beta chains reported below all come from one sample, sequenced in a study of OX40 agonist ivuxolimab in advanced cancers. Generated by immunoSEQ multiplex PCR, the TCRdb table keeps only in-frame clones and is missing some. The sample lists approximately 43,000 clones; 70% to 90% were seen once. Specimen: CD4+ or CD8+ T cells sorted from blood, collected in a trial of the OX40 agonist ivuxolimab. The receptors shown here come from an adult with an advanced solid tumor such as melanoma, head and neck, liver or kidney cancer.

The sample holds a few counts of this clone. The rearrangement uses TRBV6-6 and TRBJ1-5; D remains unclear. The V end lost 6 bases, the J end lost 1 base, and 7 bases lay between the germline ends. There are 13 residues in the CDR3. Germline V gene sequence: CDR1 MNHNY, CDR2 SVGAGI (reference sequence). CDR3 in DNA: TGTGCCAGCAGGGGAGGAAGCAATCAGCCCCAGCATTTT. Its translation: CASRGGSNQPQHF.

This chain connects TRBV27 to TRBJ1-6; 8 bases match TRBD1. The CDR3 runs to 15 residues. After removal of 5 bases from V and 3 bases from J, the junction contained 3 bases not matched to a gene. Germline-derived CDR1 and CDR2 are MNHEY and SMNVEV (reference sequence). CDR3 nucleotide sequence: TGTGCCAGCAGTCCGGACAGGGTCTATAATTCACCCCTCCACTTT. It translates to CASSPDRVYNSPLHF.

The chain carries TRBV19 and TRBJ2-2; no definite D call. There are 18 residues in the CDR3. V was pared by 3 bases and J by 7 bases, with 24 bases between. Germline values: CDR1 LNHDA, CDR2 SQIVND (reference sequence). In DNA, the CDR3 is TGTGCCAGTAGTATCCGACGCCGCGGTGTCCCACGAGGCGGGGAGCTGTTTTTT. It encodes CASSIRRRGVPRGGELFF. Using reference TRBV19 and TRBJ2-2 for the parts outside the CDR3, the full variable domain is DGGITQSPKYLFRKEGQNVTLSCEQNLNHDAMYWYRQDPGQGLRLIYYSQIVNDFQKGDIAEGYSVSREKKESFPLTVTSAQKNPTAFYLCASSIRRRGVPRGGELFFGEGSRLTVL.

This clone appeared a single time. V gene TRBV9 combines with J gene TRBJ2-3; D gene ambiguous. Looked up from germline, CDR1 is SGDLS and CDR2 is YYNGEE. V was cut by 0 bases and J by 0 bases, with 5 bases left in between. The CDR3 is made up of 14 amino acids. The DNA for the CDR3 is TGTGCCAGCAGCGTAGCTACTAGCACAGATACGCAGTATTTT. This sequence encodes CASSVATSTDTQYF.

The chain employs TRBV2 and TRBJ2-3; tentative D call: TRBD2 (6 bases). In germline, CDR1 is SNHLY, CDR2 FYNNEI. The CDR3 extends over 16 amino acids. V gave up 6 bases and J gave up 4 bases, with 20 bases separating them. CDR3 sequence reads: CASSDTRLVGADTQYF. CDR3 nucleotides: TGTGCCAGCAGCGACACCCGACTAGTAGGGGCAGATACGCAGTATTTT.

The gene calls are TRBV30 and TRBJ2-2; TRBD2 matches at 11 bases. The trim removed 7 bases at V and 4 bases at J, leaving 5 bases unmatched. CDR3 length: 14 amino acids. Per germline, CDR1 GTSNPN and CDR2 SVGIG (reference sequence). The CDR3: CASTSGSGTGELFF. The CDR3 DNA is TGTGCCTCCACTAGCGGGAGCGGCACCGGGGAGCTGTTTTTT. Full variable domain (remainder filled in from reference TRBV30 and TRBJ2-2): SQTIHQWPATLVQPVGSPLSLECTVEGTSNPNLYWYRQAAGRGLQLLFYSVGIGQISSEVPQNLSASRPQDRQFILSSKKLLLSDSGFYLCASTSGSGTGELFFGEGSRLTVL.

The chain employs TRBV7-9 and TRBJ2-3, with D perhaps matching TRBD2 (5 bases). CDR1 is SEHNR, CDR2 FQNEAQ, per germline (reference sequence). The CDR3 has 15 amino acids. V gave up 3 bases and J gave up 0 bases, with 10 bases separating them. CDR3: CASSFWTLSTDTQYF. As DNA, the CDR3 is TGTGCCAGCAGCTTCTGGACTCTAAGCACAGATACGCAGTATTTT. Drawing the rest from reference TRBV7-9 and TRBJ2-3, the complete variable domain is DTGVSQNPRHKITKRGQNVTFRCDPISEHNRLYWYRQTLGQGPEFLTYFQNEAQLEKSRLLSDRFSAERPKGSFSTLEIQRTEQGDSAMYLCASSFWTLSTDTQYFGPGTRLTVL.

This clone was seen more than once but under ten times. The chain links TRBV30 to TRBJ2-1, with D possibly being TRBD2 (5 bases). CDR1 GTSNPN and CDR2 SVGIG come from the germline V gene (reference sequence). Trimming stripped 3 bases from V and 4 bases from J, with 13 bases between. The CDR3 spans 14 residues. For the CDR3, the DNA is TGTGCCTGGAGAAAAAGCGGAAATTACAATGAGCAGTTCTTC. Its translation: CAWRKSGNYNEQFF.

The chain employs TRBV14 and TRBJ2-5; tentatively, D is TRBD1 (6 bases). CDR1 and CDR2 (germline): SGHDN, FVKESK. Trimming stripped 3 bases from V and 2 bases from J, with 16 bases between. CDR3 length equals 16 residues. CDR3 in amino acids: CASSQGTSPGQETQYF. The CDR3, as DNA: TGTGCCAGCAGCCAGGGGACAAGCCCGGGTCAAGAGACCCAGTACTTC.

The V and J genes are TRBV28 and TRBJ2-6, with D unclear. This CDR3 contains 16 residues. V lost 1 base to trimming and J lost 0 bases, with 7 bases between them. Germline assignment: CDR1 MDHEN and CDR2 SYDVKM. The CDR3 loop is CASSLYRSSGANVLTF. The CDR3 DNA reads as TGTGCCAGCAGTTTATATAGGAGCTCTGGGGCCAACGTCCTGACTTTC.

V usage is TRBV19 and J usage is TRBJ1-5, with TRBD1 matching over 8 bases. V was clipped by 6 bases and J by 0 bases; unmatched bases: 7. Per the germline V gene, CDR1 is LNHDA and CDR2 is SQIVND (reference sequence). The CDR3 extends over 16 amino acids. CDR3 sequence (DNA): TGTGCCAGTAGGAGGACAGGGCTTTATAGCAATCAGCCCCAGCATTTT. Residues: CASRRTGLYSNQPQHF.

The J gene is TRBJ2-2, the V gene TRBV25-1, with D unclear. Germline V gene data show CDR1 as MGHDK and CDR2 as SYGVNS. The CDR3 is 13 amino acids. V lost 4 bases and J 6 bases, leaving 9 bases between the germline ends. The CDR3 region has the DNA TGTGCCAGCAGTGCTTGGGTTGCCGGGGAGCTGTTTTTT. It encodes CASSAWVAGELFF.

The chain combines TRBV4-2 with TRBJ2-1, with D tentatively TRBD1 (6 bases). V lost 6 bases, J lost 6 bases, and 12 bases lay in between. Germline assignment: CDR1 LGHNA and CDR2 YNFKEQ. The CDR3 has 13 residues. Here the CDR3 reads CASRGTPANEQFF. The CDR3 region has the DNA TGTGCCAGCAGGGGGACACCGGCCAATGAGCAGTTCTTC.

The chain uses TRBV19 and TRBJ2-7, with 7 nucleotides matching TRBD1. After removal of 3 bases from V and 2 bases from J, the junction contained 7 bases not matched to a gene. Germline CDR1 LNHDA, CDR2 SQIVND (reference sequence). This CDR3 region has 15 residues. In DNA form, the CDR3 reads TGTGCCAGTAGTATTATTGGGACAGAAGCCTACGAGCAGTACTTC. It encodes CASSIIGTEAYEQYF.

The CDR3 is CASSGTDQETQYF. CDR3 DNA: TGTGCCAGCAGTGGGACAGATCAAGAGACCCAGTACTTC. The chain carries TRBV6-1 and TRBJ2-5, with a possible D match to TRBD1 (6 bases). The CDR3 runs to 13 residues. The germline CDR1 and CDR2 sequences are MNHNS and SASEGT. Trimming removed 4 bases at V and 2 bases at J, with 8 bases between.

This chain connects TRBV5-4 to TRBJ1-1, with TRBD1 matching over 7 bases. Germline values: CDR1 SGHNT, CDR2 YYREEE (reference sequence). The V segment lost 2 bases and the J segment 4 bases; nucleotides outside the gene matches: 11. CDR3 size: 16 residues. Here the CDR3 DNA reads TGTGCCAGCAGCTTCGACAGGGCTATGGGCGGCACTGAAGCTTTCTTT. Its translation is CASSFDRAMGGTEAFF.

This clone was detected once. The chain recombines TRBV10-3 with TRBJ1-1, with 8 bases lining up with TRBD1. The CDR3 spans 17 residues. Germline-derived CDR1 and CDR2 are ENHRY and SYGVKD. J gave up 1 base and V 0 bases, and 7 bases lay outside the gene matches. Written as DNA, the CDR3 is TGTGCCATCAGTGAGTCAGGACAGGGTATTTCGAACACTGAAGCTTTCTTT. As protein: CAISESGQGISNTEAFF.

The chain has TRBV6-1 and TRBJ1-2; D is unclear. Trimming removed 0 bases at V and 6 bases at J, with 17 bases between. Germline CDR1 MNHNS, CDR2 SASEGT. The CDR3 has 16 amino acids. The CDR3 spells CASSEASAGLRNGYTF. For the CDR3, the DNA is TGTGCCAGCAGTGAAGCCTCGGCAGGACTGAGAAATGGCTACACCTTC.

This clone occurred once. J is TRBJ1-1 and V is TRBV9; a possible D gene is TRBD1 (5 bases). This CDR3 region has 14 residues. V lost 3 bases and J lost 5, with 14 bases in between. Germline V gives CDR1 SGDLS, CDR2 YYNGEE. The CDR3 protein is CASSDRGVGTEAFF. The CDR3 DNA follows: TGTGCCAGCAGCGACCGGGGGGTGGGTACTGAAGCTTTCTTT.

There are a few counts of this clone. The rearrangement links TRBV4-1 to TRBJ1-1; D is undetermined. The CDR3 runs 11 residues. The V gene lost 7 bases and the J gene lost 4 bases, with 7 bases spanning the gap. Germline V CDR1 and CDR2: MGHRA, YSYEKL. Written as DNA, the CDR3 is TGCGCCAGCACGCGGGGCACTGAAGCTTTCTTT. Its protein product is CASTRGTEAFF.

The chain joins TRBV4-3 to TRBJ2-1; 8 bases line up with TRBD2. Germline V gene lookup returns CDR1 LGHNA and CDR2 YSLEER. Trimming cost V 0 bases and J 9 bases; bases outside gene matches: 13. The CDR3 runs 17 residues. The CDR3 spells CASSQDPPGLVTGEQFF. CDR3 in DNA: TGCGCCAGCAGCCAAGATCCCCCGGGACTAGTAACCGGTGAGCAGTTCTTC.

The DNA of the CDR3 is TGTGCCAGCAGTTTAGACGGACGCAATCAGCCCCAGCATTTT. As protein: CASSLDGRNQPQHF. The chain recombines TRBV28 with TRBJ1-5; the D is unclear. The CDR3 sequence is 14 residues long. V lost 2 bases to trimming and J lost 2 bases, with 7 bases between them. Germline V CDR1 and CDR2: MDHEN, SYDVKM.